This TCR beta chain came from a study of shared clonotypes between healthy human individuals. The study, taken as a whole, reports: For naive CD4 cells, approximately 4.7% of clonotypes were shared across a handful of donors.

Data came from immunoSEQ multiplex PCR; TCRdb stores just in-frame clones and leaves some out. The sample yields about 1.5 million clones, around 95% seen once. Those who donated were healthy HIV-negative adults, with no recent acute infections or vaccinations reported. CD4+ cells were split into CD45RA+ naive and CD45RA-negative memory subsets. The CDR3 covers 18 residues. Trimming left V 3 bases short and J 0 bases short, with 18 bases between. Germline CDR1 reads SGHDN; CDR2 reads FVKESK. Turning to this clone: Antigen unknown.

The TCR comes from a young man in good health. The rearrangement uses TRBV14 and TRBJ2-4; D gene ambiguous. Sequenced input: naive CD4+ T cells sorted from blood. The subset was: CD45RA+ positively selected. CDR3 region: CASSQTPDPFLAKNIQYF. In nucleotides, the CDR3 is TGTGCCAGCAGCCAGACCCCGGATCCGTTCCTAGCCAAAAACATTCAGTACTTC.